The clone carrying this T cell receptor beta chain has only a few counts. Its antigen is not known. The CDR3 extends over 15 amino acids. V was pared by 7 bases and J by 1 base, with 15 bases between. The data originate from a study of T-cell memory formation after mild COVID-19. For the study at large: Largely donor-specific sequence clusters came from two donors. Broader study findings: Several responding clones turned up in pre-infection memory, indicating that cross-reactive memory may have taken part. Clones that contracted from day 15 to 85 were balanced CD4/CD8, while later expanders leaned CD4+. In second-wave clones peaking day 37, SARS-CoV-2 specificity remained unconfirmed.

TCRdb redid the calling of the 5' RACE reads with MiXCR, one entry per CDR3 protein. This table has about 470,000 distinct CDR3 sequences, about 23% appearing once. Sequencing was done on a sample of PBMCs or a T cell subset sorted from them (not recorded which). The sequence came from an adult woman who had mild COVID-19 (a few samples of this study predate the infection). Cell type and time point are not known. J is TRBJ2-3 and V is TRBV12-3 or TRBV12-4; D is ambiguous. This CDR3 reads CASIQSSRGTDTQYF. The CDR3 DNA reads TGTGCCAGCATTCAATCCAGTCGCGGCACAGATACGCAGTATTTT.